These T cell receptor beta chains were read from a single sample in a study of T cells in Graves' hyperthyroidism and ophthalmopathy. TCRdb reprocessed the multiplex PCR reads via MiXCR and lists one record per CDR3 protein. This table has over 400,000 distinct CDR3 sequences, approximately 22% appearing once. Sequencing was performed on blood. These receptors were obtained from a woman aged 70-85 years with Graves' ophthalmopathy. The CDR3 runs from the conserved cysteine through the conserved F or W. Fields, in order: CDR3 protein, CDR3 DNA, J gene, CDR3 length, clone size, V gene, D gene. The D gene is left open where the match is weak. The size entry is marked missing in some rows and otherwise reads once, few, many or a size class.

CASSHSTGSGYGYTF	TGTGCCAGCAGCCACTCGACAGGGAGTGGCTATGGCTACACCTTC	TRBJ1-2	15	NA	TRBV4-2	TRBD1
CASSPNWSGSFNEQFF	TGTGCCAGTAGCCCCAACTGGAGCGGGAGTTTTAATGAGCAGTTCTTC	TRBJ2-1	16	NA	TRBV19	TRBD2
CATSVGRYTGELFF	TGTGCCACCAGCGTCGGGAGGTACACCGGGGAGCTGTTTTTT	TRBJ2-2	14	NA	TRBV24-1	TRBD2
CASRGGNSPLHF	TGTGCCAGCAGGGGGGGGAATTCACCCCTCCACTTT	TRBJ1-6	12	many	TRBV2	NA
CASSVSLAGVSYEQYF	TGCGCCAGCAGCGTCTCGCTAGCGGGAGTATCCTACGAGCAGTACTTC	TRBJ2-7	16	NA	TRBV5-1	TRBD2
CASRQFLGYNSPLHF	TGTGCCAGCAGACAGTTCCTTGGGTATAATTCACCCCTCCACTTT	TRBJ1-6	15	many	TRBV2	NA
CASSLIWTAEAFF	TGTGCCAGCAGTTTAATCTGGACAGCAGAAGCTTTCTTT	TRBJ1-1	13	many	TRBV12-3/TRBV12-4	NA
CASSHDSIGANVLTF	TGTGCCAGCAGTCACGACAGTATCGGGGCCAACGTCCTGACTTTC	TRBJ2-6	15	few	TRBV27	NA
CSVDPGTSGSYEQYF	TGCAGCGTTGATCCTGGGACTAGCGGCTCCTACGAGCAGTACTTC	TRBJ2-7	15	few	TRBV29-1	TRBD2
CASSQRGRRDTGELFF	TGTGCCAGCAGCCAGCGTGGGAGAAGGGACACCGGGGAGCTGTTTTTT	TRBJ2-2	16	NA	TRBV3-1	NA
CSAREERTGTGYWNQPQHF	TGCAGTGCTAGAGAGGAGCGTACCGGGACAGGGTATTGGAATCAGCCCCAGCATTTT	TRBJ1-5	19	NA	TRBV20-1	TRBD1
CASAGAGNQPQHF	TGTGCCAGCGCAGGGGCTGGCAATCAGCCCCAGCATTTT	TRBJ1-5	13	NA	TRBV6-1	NA
CASSHGQGIFQETQYF	TGTGCCAGCAGTCACGGACAGGGGATTTTCCAAGAGACCCAGTACTTC	TRBJ2-5	16	few	TRBV6-5	TRBD1
CASSPPSGRALNTGELFF	TGTGCCAGCTCACCACCTAGCGGGAGGGCCTTGAACACCGGGGAGCTGTTTTTT	TRBJ2-2	18	NA	TRBV18	TRBD2
CASSPHNRDLQYF	TGTGCCAGCAGCCCTCACAACAGGGACCTTCAGTATTTT	TRBJ2-3	13	few	TRBV7-3	NA
CASSRPPGSTDTQYF	TGTGCCAGCAGCCGCCCGCCGGGATCCACAGATACGCAGTATTTT	TRBJ2-3	15	many	TRBV7-2	NA